This T cell receptor (beta chain) was profiled in a study of post-analysis software for immune sequencing data. TCR beta cDNA libraries included unique molecular identifiers. TCRdb called the PCR reads again in MiXCR, with one record for every CDR3 protein. The repertoire has roughly 150,000 distinct CDR3 sequences, around 34% of them found once; the top ten carry 25% to 30%. Germline CDR1 reads MNHEY; CDR2 reads SVGAGI. The CDR3 has 14 residues. V was pared by 8 bases and J by 4 bases, with 15 bases between. The gene calls are TRBV6-5 and TRBJ1-3; TRBD1 is a possible D gene (5 bases). Sample: blood, taken after autologous hematopoietic stem cell transplantation. This TCR was recovered from a girl aged 10-17 years with multiple sclerosis. CDR3 nucleotide sequence: TGTGCCAGCGGGGAACAGGCCATCGGAAACACCATATATTTT. This translates into CASGEQAIGNTIYF.